The 29 T cell receptor beta chains below were found in one sample sequenced in a study of Graves' ophthalmopathy and Graves' hyperthyroidism. The authors amplified TCR beta CDR3 regions from RNA transcripts. After a first-round RT-PCR with HTBI primers, a second-round multiplex PCR was run. TCRdb recomputed calls from the multiplex PCR reads with MiXCR, one row per CDR3 protein. In the table there are 660,000 or so distinct CDR3 sequences, about 41% of which are singletons. Sequenced material: peripheral blood. Receptors were obtained from an adult man with Graves' ophthalmopathy.

CDR3: CATSDYSHNEQFF. The CDR3 DNA is TGTGCCACCAGTGATTACAGTCACAATGAGCAGTTCTTC. This chain joins TRBV24-1 and TRBJ2-1; D is unresolved. The germline V gene encodes CDR1 KGHDR and CDR2 SFDVKD. V was clipped by 2 bases and J by 5 bases, with 6 bases between them. The CDR3 runs 13 residues.

This clonotype was counted many times. This chain connects TRBV12-3 or TRBV12-4 to TRBJ1-4; 7 nucleotides line up with TRBD1. The CDR3 sequence is 17 residues long. V lost 5 bases to trimming and J lost 4 bases; unmatched junction nucleotides: 13. The chain's CDR3 is CASSLRQGRAGNEKLFF. The CDR3 coding sequence is TGTGCCAGCAGTCTAAGACAGGGTCGGGCTGGTAATGAAAAACTGTTTTTT.

This clonotype was detected many times. The chain carries TRBV7-9 and TRBJ2-7, with D possibly being TRBD1 (6 bases). The CDR3 contains 13 residues. With 1 base removed from V and 11 bases from J, the gap between germline ends came to 15 bases. Germline values: CDR1 SEHNR, CDR2 FQNEAQ (reference sequence). CDR3 protein: CASSLGGQDPKYF. In DNA form, the CDR3 reads TGTGCCAGCAGCTTAGGGGGGCAGGACCCCAAGTACTTC.

In the case of this clonotype: The junction differs from germline at one of its ends, possibly a read error. This sequence joins TRBV2 and TRBJ2-6; tentatively, D is TRBD1 (6 bases). Germline CDR1 is SNHLY and CDR2 is FYNNEI. The CDR3 has 15 amino acids. CDR3 DNA: TGTGCCAGCAGCCTACAGGGCCTCGGGGCTAACGTCCTGACTTTC. The encoded protein is CASSLQGLGANVLTF.

This clonotype was detected only a few times. V gene TRBV7-2 combines with J gene TRBJ2-6; 8 nucleotides match TRBD2. The CDR3 is made up of 15 amino acids. The germline gives CDR1 SGHTA, CDR2 FQGNSA. The trim removed 6 bases at V and 4 bases at J, leaving 5 bases unmatched. CDR3 region: CASRFSGEGANVLTF. CDR3 nucleotide sequence: TGTGCCAGCAGATTTAGCGGGGAGGGGGCCAACGTCCTGACTTTC.

The chain employs TRBV5-1 and TRBJ2-7, with D hard to call. Germline V gene lookup returns CDR1 SGHRS and CDR2 YFSETQ. The V gene lost 5 bases and the J gene lost 1 base, with 16 bases spanning the gap. This CDR3 has 15 residues. CDR3 DNA: TGCGCCAGCAGACAAAATGATGGCTATTCCTACGAGCAGTACTTC. Translated, it gives CASRQNDGYSYEQYF. Looking up the rest from reference TRBV5-1 and TRBJ2-7 gives the full variable domain: KAGVTQTPRYLIKTRGQQVTLSCSPISGHRSVSWYQQTPGQGLQFLFEYFSETQRNKGNFPGRFSGRQFSNSRSEMNVSTLELGDSALYLCASRQNDGYSYEQYFGPGTRLTVT.

This rearrangement joins TRBV7-9 to TRBJ1-2; D not resolved. CDR3 length: 14 amino acids. Germline lookup yields CDR1 SEHNR and CDR2 FQNEAQ (reference sequence). Trimming took off 5 bases at V and 8 bases at J, with 18 bases between the two ends. The CDR3 spells CASSLLAGVVGYTF. The CDR3 coding sequence is TGTGCCAGCAGCCTTCTAGCGGGCGTGGTAGGCTACACCTTC. The complete variable domain, with remaining parts taken from reference TRBV7-9 and TRBJ1-2, reads DTGVSQNPRHKITKRGQNVTFRCDPISEHNRLYWYRQTLGQGPEFLTYFQNEAQLEKSRLLSDRFSAERPKGSFSTLEIQRTEQGDSAMYLCASSLLAGVVGYTFGSGTRLTVV.

This clonotype was seen just once. The chain couples TRBV10-3 to TRBJ2-2, with 8 bases that match TRBD1. Trimming at V came to 10 bases and at J to 6 bases, leaving 13 bases not matched to a gene. CDR1 is ENHRY, CDR2 SYGVKD, per germline. This CDR3 comprises 15 residues. CDR3 protein: CASKDSSQGAGELFF. CDR3 nucleotides: TGTGCCAGCAAAGACTCGTCACAGGGGGCCGGGGAGCTGTTTTTT.

The rearrangement joins TRBV12-3 or TRBV12-4 to TRBJ2-5, with 7 bases aligning to TRBD1. The CDR3 is 14 amino acids. J lost 9 bases, V lost 3 bases, and 10 bases had no gene match. CDR3 coding DNA: TGTGCCAGCAGTTTTAGGGGGCAGGGATTGCCCCAGTACTTC. It specifies CASSFRGQGLPQYF.

This clonotype was seen repeatedly, ten times or more. The chain couples TRBV11-2 to TRBJ2-7; unclear D gene. The CDR3 extends over 14 amino acids. V was trimmed by 6 bases and J by 2 bases, leaving 14 bases between them. Germline loops: CDR1 SGHAT, CDR2 FQNNGV. The CDR3 region is CASSRALGTYEQYF. The CDR3 DNA reads as TGTGCCAGCAGTCGGGCGTTGGGGACCTACGAGCAGTACTTC.

This clonotype was seen more than once but under ten times. The gene calls are TRBV20-1 and TRBJ1-1; D might be TRBD1 (6 bases). Between the trimmed V and J ends, which lost 3 bases and 6 bases, there was a span of 20 bases. The germline V gene encodes CDR1 DFQATT and CDR2 SNEGSKA (reference sequence). The CDR3 consists of 15 residues. DNA for the CDR3: TGCAGTGCTAGTACTCTACAGGGTCCCATGGCTGAAGCTTTCTTT. This gives the protein CSASTLQGPMAEAFF.

This clonotype came up once. This may come from a read error, since a much larger clone is one base off. V usage is TRBV11-3 and J usage is TRBJ1-3, with TRBD1 matching over 7 bases. Germline loops: CDR1 SGHNT, CDR2 YENEEA. The CDR3 has 17 amino acids. The V segment lost 2 bases and the J segment 4 bases; nucleotides outside the gene matches: 11. This CDR3 reads CASSLTMGTEAGNTIYF. In nucleotides, the CDR3 is TGTGCCAGCAGCTTAACGATGGGGACAGAGGCCGGAAACACCATATATTTT.

This clonotype was counted between two and nine times. The rearrangement links TRBV12-3 or TRBV12-4 to TRBJ2-7; no firm D call. This CDR3 comprises 14 residues. V was pared by 3 bases and J by 1 base, with 10 bases between. In DNA form, the CDR3 reads TGTGCCAGCAGTTTTTTTTCCGGGTCCTACGAGCAGTACTTC. Translating it yields CASSFFSGSYEQYF.

This clonotype was observed once. A much larger clone lies a single base off, so this may be a read error. This chain links TRBV19 with TRBJ1-5; D might be TRBD1 (5 bases). CDR1 and CDR2 (germline): LNHDA, SQIVND (reference sequence). The CDR3 sequence is 15 residues long. The CDR3 nucleotides are TGTGCCAGTAGTATTTGGGGGAATAGCAATCAGCCCCAGCGTTTT. Its translation is CASSIWGNSNQPQRF.

This clonotype has ten or more counts. This chain uses TRBV7-3 with TRBJ2-7; 9 bases fit TRBD2. Trimming at V came to 3 bases and at J to 3 bases, leaving 3 bases not matched to a gene. This CDR3 spans 14 amino acids. Germline-derived CDR1 and CDR2 are SGHTA and FQGTGA. This CDR3 is CASSLAGGLYEQYF. The CDR3 DNA follows: TGTGCCAGCAGCTTGGCGGGGGGGCTCTACGAGCAGTACTTC.

The V and J genes are TRBV7-2 and TRBJ1-6, with a tentative D call TRBD1 (5 bases). CDR1 is SGHTA, CDR2 FQGNSA, per germline. The CDR3 is 13 amino acids. Trimming removed 5 bases from V and 18 bases from J, with 20 bases in between. In DNA form, the CDR3 reads TGTGCCAGCAGCAAGGGACTGCTCCGATCCCCCCACTTT. Protein: CASSKGLLRSPHF.

This clonotype has just one count. The genes are TRBV10-3 and TRBJ1-3; 7 bases are a match to TRBD1. V trimming: 10 bases; J trimming: 0 bases; junction bases outside the gene matches: 12. The CDR3 has 16 amino acids. CDR1 and CDR2 from the germline V gene are ENHRY and SYGVKD. DNA of the CDR3: TGTGCCACTGAGCTGAACGGGGACAGCTCTGGAAACACCATATATTTT. Translation gives CATELNGDSSGNTIYF.

There are many counts of this clonotype. The chain employs TRBV2 and TRBJ1-1; the D gene is possibly TRBD1 (5 bases). The CDR3 runs to 13 residues. The V and J ends lost 2 bases and 7 bases respectively, with 11 bases between them. CDR1 is SNHLY, CDR2 FYNNEI, per germline. CDR3 region: CASSELERGEAFF. The DNA for the CDR3 is TGTGCCAGCAGTGAACTCGAGAGGGGTGAAGCTTTCTTT.

The chain joins TRBV5-4 to TRBJ2-5, with 9 bases matching TRBD1. The CDR3 loop spans 14 amino acids. Germline V gene data show CDR1 as SGHNT and CDR2 as YYREEE (reference sequence). Trimming took 4 bases from V and 6 from J; bases not matched to a gene: 7. This chain's CDR3 is CASSEQGASQTQYF. CDR3 bases: TGTGCCAGCAGCGAACAGGGGGCTTCGCAGACCCAGTACTTC. The full variable domain, completed using reference TRBV5-4 and TRBJ2-5, is ETGVTQSPTHLIKTRGQQVTLRCSSQSGHNTVSWYQQALGQGPQFIFQYYREEENGRGNFPPRFSGLQFPNYSSELNVNALELDDSALYLCASSEQGASQTQYFGPGTRLLVL.

The genes are TRBV9 and TRBJ2-2; TRBD2 aligns across 8 bases. Germline-derived CDR1 and CDR2 are SGDLS and YYNGEE. The CDR3 has 15 residues. V gave up 4 bases and J gave up 6 bases; unmatched junction bases: 8. The CDR3 DNA is TGTGCCAGCAGCTCCAGGACTAGCTCCTCCGGGGAGCTGTTTTTT. Translated: CASSSRTSSSGELFF.

This clonotype was counted at least ten times. V and J are TRBV10-3 and TRBJ2-2, with 8 bases matching TRBD1. Germline V gene data show CDR1 as ENHRY and CDR2 as SYGVKD. The CDR3 consists of 15 residues. J was trimmed by 1 base and V by 4 bases; bases with no gene match: 2. The CDR3 spells CAISGQGWNTGELFF. CDR3 in DNA: TGTGCCATCAGTGGACAGGGGTGGAACACCGGGGAGCTGTTTTTT.

The table lists this clonotype with many counts. CDR3 sequence: CATSDGGGETQYF. The CDR3 DNA is TGTGCCACCAGTGACGGAGGGGGAGAGACCCAGTACTTC. J is TRBJ2-5 and V is TRBV24-1, with D perhaps assigned TRBD1 or TRBD2 (6 bases each). Between the trimmed V and J ends, which lost 4 bases and 4 bases, there was a span of 9 bases. Germline assignment: CDR1 KGHDR and CDR2 SFDVKD. The CDR3 is 13 amino acids.

As concerns this clonotype: This may be a read error: a much more frequent sequence differs by one nucleotide. The chain carries TRBV6-5 and TRBJ1-2, with 9 bases aligning to TRBD1. Germline V lookup: CDR1 MNHEY, CDR2 SVGAGI. The J segment lost 6 bases and the V segment lost 10 bases, leaving 12 bases of the junction unmatched. This CDR3 has 14 residues. Here the CDR3 DNA reads TGTGCCACCAAGAGGGACAGGGAGGGAGATGGCTACACCTTC. It codes for CATKRDREGDGYTF.

The chain recombines TRBV14 with TRBJ1-4, with 11 bases identical to TRBD1. The V gene end was trimmed by 4 bases and the J gene end by 8 bases; junction bases not matched to a gene: 6. The V gene's germline CDR1 is SGHDN and CDR2 FVKESK. The CDR3 consists of 15 residues. The DNA for the CDR3 is TGTGCCAGCAGCCGCGGACAGGGGGCGCGGGAAAAACTGTTTTTT. Protein sequence: CASSRGQGAREKLFF.

This clonotype was recorded a few times. The chain combines TRBV20-1 with TRBJ1-1; unclear D gene. Trimming pared 5 bases from V and 2 bases from J, leaving 15 bases between. CDR3 size: 14 residues. Looked up from germline, CDR1 is DFQATT and CDR2 is SNEGSKA (reference sequence). CDR3: CSAPSYGLNTEAFF. The CDR3 DNA sequence: TGCAGTGCTCCCTCTTACGGGCTAAACACTGAAGCTTTCTTT.

This clonotype was observed a handful of times. The chain links TRBV20-1 to TRBJ2-7, with 11 nucleotides matching TRBD1. CDR1 DFQATT and CDR2 SNEGSKA come from the germline V gene (reference sequence). V trimming: 0 bases; J trimming: 4 bases; junction bases outside the gene matches: 5. The CDR3 contains 15 residues. This CDR3 reads CSARDSGQGVYEQYF. Here the CDR3 DNA reads TGCAGTGCTAGAGATTCGGGACAGGGGGTATACGAGCAGTACTTC.

Notes on this clonotype: Germline and junction disagree at one end, which may indicate a read error. The V call is TRBV7-9, the J call TRBJ1-4, with TRBD1 matching over 8 bases. Looked up from germline, CDR1 is SEHNR and CDR2 is FQNEAQ (reference sequence). CDR3 length: 15 residues. The CDR3 is CASSRHRGAGEKLFF. In nucleotides, the CDR3 is TGCGCCAGCAGCCGACACAGGGGGGCGGGTGAAAAACTGTTTTTT.

The sample holds many counts of this clonotype. The chain recombines TRBV19 with TRBJ1-1; TRBD1 is a possible D gene (5 bases). CDR3 length equals 14 residues. Germline V gene data show CDR1 as LNHDA and CDR2 as SQIVND (reference sequence). The CDR3, as DNA: TGTTATGATCGGGGCCAAGTCCCTCACACTGAAGCTTTCTTT. It specifies CYDRGQVPHTEAFF.

The chain couples TRBV7-8 to TRBJ2-6; tentatively, D is TRBD2 (6 bases). The CDR3 is 16 amino acids. The germline V gene encodes CDR1 SGHVS and CDR2 FQNEAQ. Trimming left V 8 bases short and J 4 bases short, with 18 bases between. This chain's CDR3 is CASRPGLGGGANVLTF. CDR3 DNA: TGTGCCAGCCGGCCCGGGCTGGGGGGAGGGGCCAACGTCCTGACTTTC.